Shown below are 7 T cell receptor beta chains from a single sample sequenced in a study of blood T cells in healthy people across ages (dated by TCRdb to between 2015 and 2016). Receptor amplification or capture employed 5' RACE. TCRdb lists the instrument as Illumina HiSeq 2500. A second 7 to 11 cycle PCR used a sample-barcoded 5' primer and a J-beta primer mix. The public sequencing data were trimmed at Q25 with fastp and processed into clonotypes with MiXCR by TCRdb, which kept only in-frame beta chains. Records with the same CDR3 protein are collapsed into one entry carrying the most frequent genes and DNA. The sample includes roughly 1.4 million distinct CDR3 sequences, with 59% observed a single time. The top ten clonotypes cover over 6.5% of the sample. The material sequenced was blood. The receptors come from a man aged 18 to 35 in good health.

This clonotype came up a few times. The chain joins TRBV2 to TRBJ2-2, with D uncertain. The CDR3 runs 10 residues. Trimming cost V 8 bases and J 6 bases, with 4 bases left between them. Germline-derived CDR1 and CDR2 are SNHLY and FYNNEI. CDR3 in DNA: TGTGCCAGCGGACCCGGGGAGCTGTTTTTT. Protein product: CASGPGELFF.

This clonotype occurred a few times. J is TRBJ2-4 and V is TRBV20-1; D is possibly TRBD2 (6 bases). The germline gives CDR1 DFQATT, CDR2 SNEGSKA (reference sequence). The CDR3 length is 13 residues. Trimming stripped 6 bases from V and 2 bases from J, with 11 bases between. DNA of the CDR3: TGCAGTGCACCGCGGGAAACCAAAAACATTCAGTACTTC. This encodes CSAPRETKNIQYF.

CDR3 in DNA: TGCAGTGCCCTAGCCCCAGAGACACACTATGGCTACACCTTC. This gives the protein CSALAPETHYGYTF. The J gene is TRBJ1-2, the V gene TRBV20-1; D uncertain. Trimming took off 6 bases at V and 3 bases at J, with 17 bases between the two ends. Germline CDR1 reads DFQATT; CDR2 reads SNEGSKA (reference sequence). The CDR3 sequence is 14 residues long.

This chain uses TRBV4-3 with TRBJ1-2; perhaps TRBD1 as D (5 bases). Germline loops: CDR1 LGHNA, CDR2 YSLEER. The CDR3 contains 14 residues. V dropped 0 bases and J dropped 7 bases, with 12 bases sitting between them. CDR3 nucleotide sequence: TGCGCCAGCAGCCAAGATCGGAACGGGGGTGGCTACACCTTC. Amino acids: CASSQDRNGGGYTF.

The CDR3 reads CASSKSPGGTISYEQYF. The CDR3 DNA reads TGCGCCAGCAGCAAATCACCAGGGGGAACGATCTCCTACGAGCAGTACTTC. The genes are TRBV5-1 and TRBJ2-7; TRBD1 aligns across 7 bases. The CDR3 contains 17 residues. The trim removed 4 bases at V and 0 bases at J, leaving 13 bases unmatched. Germline loops: CDR1 SGHRS, CDR2 YFSETQ.

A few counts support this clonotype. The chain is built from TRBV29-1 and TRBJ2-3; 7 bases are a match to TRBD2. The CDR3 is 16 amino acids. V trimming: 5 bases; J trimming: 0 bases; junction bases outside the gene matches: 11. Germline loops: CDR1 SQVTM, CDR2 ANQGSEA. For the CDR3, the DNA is TGCAGCGTTTTTTTCTCCGACGGGAGGAGCACAGATACGCAGTATTTT. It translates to CSVFFSDGRSTDTQYF.

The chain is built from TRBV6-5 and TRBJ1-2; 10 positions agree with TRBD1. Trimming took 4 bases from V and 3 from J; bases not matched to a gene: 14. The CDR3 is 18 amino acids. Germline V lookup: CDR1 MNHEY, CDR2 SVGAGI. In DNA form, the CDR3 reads TGTGCCAGCAGTTCCCGGGACAGGGGAAGGGTTGACCACTATGGCTACACCTTC. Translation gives CASSSRDRGRVDHYGYTF.